The entry below describes one T cell receptor (beta chain). What it binds is unknown. The data originate from a study of a mutant IDH1 vaccine in newly diagnosed glioma. Across the study: Prior therapy was radiotherapy, temozolomide, or both; most received both.

Specified time point: week 11, during vaccination. It was 300 ug of mutant IDH1 20-mer peptide that made up each vaccine dose, given with topical imiquimod. V shed 6 bases, J shed 5 bases, and the junction held 10 bases outside the gene matches. The CDR3 covers 16 residues. From germline, CDR1 is MDHEN and CDR2 SYDVKM. This table comes from immunoSEQ multiplex PCR, and its TCRdb copy is limited to in-frame clones, with some not included. Among about 120,000 clones listed, 85% to 90% were seen once. Whole-study results and caveats: It seemed that pseudoprogression was not linked to changes in the top peripheral T cell clonotypes.

The sequence derives from a woman aged 50 to 60 with glioma. The starting material was PBMCs, obtained from a glioma patient whose treatment included an IDH1 peptide vaccine. This chain uses TRBV28 with TRBJ2-5; 12 bases line up with TRBD2. The CDR3 loop is CASRLAGGPSGETQYF. In nucleotides, the CDR3 is TGTGCCAGCAGACTAGCGGGAGGTCCTTCGGGGGAGACCCAGTACTTC.